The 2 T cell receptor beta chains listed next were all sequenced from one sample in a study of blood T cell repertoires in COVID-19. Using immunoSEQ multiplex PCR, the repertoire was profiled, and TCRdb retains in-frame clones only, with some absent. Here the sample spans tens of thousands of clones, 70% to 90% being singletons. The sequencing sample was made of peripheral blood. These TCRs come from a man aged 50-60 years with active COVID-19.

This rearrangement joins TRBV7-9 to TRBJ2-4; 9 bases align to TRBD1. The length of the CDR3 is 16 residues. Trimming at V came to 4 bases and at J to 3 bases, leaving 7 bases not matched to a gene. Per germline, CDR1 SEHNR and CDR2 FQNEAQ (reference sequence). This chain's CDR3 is CASSSGQGRGKNIQYF. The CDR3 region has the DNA TGTGCCAGCAGCTCAGGACAGGGGAGAGGCAAAAACATTCAGTACTTC.

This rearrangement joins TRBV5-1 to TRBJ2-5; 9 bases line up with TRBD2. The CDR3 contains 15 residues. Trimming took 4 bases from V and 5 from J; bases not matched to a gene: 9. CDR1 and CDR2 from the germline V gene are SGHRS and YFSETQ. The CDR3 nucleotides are TGCGCCAGCAGCAGACTAGCGGCGAACAGGGAGACCCAGTACTTC. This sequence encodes CASSRLAANRETQYF.